Judged by abundance, the clone carrying this TCR beta chain is medium-sized. Its antigen is undetermined. The sample belongs to a study of CD8 T cells in ankylosing spondylitis. Study-level findings and limits: As reported, disease-linked clones showed significant enrichment in matched ankylosing spondylitis synovial fluid.

CDR1 and CDR2 from the germline V gene are MDHEN and SYDVKM. The trim removed 2 bases at V and 5 bases at J, leaving 2 bases unmatched. The CDR3 has 15 amino acids. TCR beta libraries were made by quantitative 5'-RACE with molecular barcodes. MiXCR was run by TCRdb on the 5' RACE reads, yielding one entry per CDR3 protein. Of 220,000 or so distinct CDR3 sequences listed, 10% were seen once; the top ten hold roughly a fifth. Input material: blood, either unsorted or a sorted T cell fraction (not recorded which). This chain links TRBV28 with TRBJ2-1; TRBD2 aligns across 11 bases. The receptor comes from a male donor with ankylosing spondylitis or in good health (not recorded which). CDR3: CASSLLAGGNNEQFF. CDR3 coding DNA: TGTGCCAGCAGTTTACTAGCGGGGGGAAACAATGAGCAGTTCTTC.